The source of this T cell receptor (beta chain) is a study of control samples from healthy donors and cancer patients. Sequencing used immunoSEQ multiplex PCR; TCRdb keeps in-frame clones, though not all of them. This table has about 80,000 clones, 89% appearing once. V dropped 6 bases and J dropped 7; count of bases not matched to a gene: 5. The CDR3 has 11 residues. From germline, CDR1 is DFQATT and CDR2 SNEGSKA (reference sequence). This clonotype originated in a man aged 45-60 years in good health. Sequenced: blood. The chain uses TRBV20-1 and TRBJ1-1; 7 positions match TRBD1. The CDR3 coding sequence is TGCAGTGCGTACCGGGACAGTGAAGCTTTCTTT. It specifies CSAYRDSEAFF.